This TCR beta chain is drawn from a study of Tregs in tolerant kidney transplant recipients. Worth noting for this clone: Antigen specificity is unknown. The CDR3 is cut off 3 residues early in the read; its end comes from the germline J gene.

Points from the study as a whole: Findings come from small patient numbers and require larger validation.

Related graft donors supplied nonmyeloablative bone marrow transplants, and mixed chimerism was transient. Clones were sequenced by immunoSEQ multiplex PCR, and TCRdb holds only the in-frame ones, with some missing. Listed are nearly 15,000 clones; approximately 3.4% falls within the top ten. The CDR3 length is 14 residues. Losses at the gene ends were 1 base for V and 0 bases for J; bases not matched to a gene: 2. Germline-derived CDR1 and CDR2 are GTSNPN and SVGIG (reference sequence). The sequence was collected from a human patient who received a combined kidney and bone marrow transplant. T cells may partly derive from the graft donor. The sequencing here drew on CD4+ T cells from blood (PBMCs), taken 12 months after the transplant. The chain joins TRBV30 to TRBJ1-1; 7 positions match TRBD1. CDR3 DNA (partial): TGTGCCTGGAGTGCAGGGACAGTGAACACTGAA. This encodes CAWSAGTVNTE. The full-length CDR3 reads as CAWSAGTVNTEAFF.